The TCR beta chain under discussion was sequenced for a study of T cells in Graves' hyperthyroidism and ophthalmopathy. Study results and caveats: Researchers found most expanded thyroid clonotypes above 0.001 in blood as well. Model predictions of ophthalmopathy came a median roughly 6.7 months before onset.

Template material for amplifying TCR beta CDR3 regions consisted of RNA transcripts. The HTBI set primed first-round TCR CDR3 RT-PCR. TCRdb fed the multiplex PCR reads into MiXCR, producing one record per CDR3 protein. The sample yields fewer than 500,000 distinct CDR3 sequences, under 15% seen once. In the case of this clonotype: Antigen: not known.

Germline CDR1 reads PRHDT; CDR2 reads FYEKMQ (reference sequence). The CDR3 totals 16 residues. With V trimmed by 2 bases and J by 6 bases, 10 bases remained unmatched. Ophthalmopathy cases scored 3 or more on the Clinical Activity Score and 4 or more on NOSPECS grade, with duration below 3 months. It was 8.5 to 10 ml of fresh peripheral blood that supplied the PBMCs. V usage is TRBV13 and J usage is TRBJ2-7, with 10 bases that match TRBD1. The sequence was obtained from a man between 18 and 35 years old with Graves' ophthalmopathy. The sequencing sample was made of blood. The CDR3 coding sequence is TGTGCCAGCAGCTTACTACCGGGACAGGGGTTCACCGAGCAGTACTTC. Protein sequence: CASSLLPGQGFTEQYF.